Described below is a single T cell receptor beta chain sequence and its context. The study recruited people aged about 18 to 95 years across approximately 23 US areas. The sample is drawn from a study of blood T cell repertoires in COVID-19. This table comes from immunoSEQ multiplex PCR, and its TCRdb copy is limited to in-frame clones, with some not included. Among some 330,000 clones listed, 70% to 90% were seen once. CDR1 is MNHEY and CDR2 is SVGAGI in the germline V gene. V lost 7 bases and J lost 7; bases outside the gene matches: 6. This CDR3 has 14 amino acids. Source material: PBMCs or T cells enriched from blood (not recorded which). The V call is TRBV6-5, the J call TRBJ2-1, with 11 bases that match TRBD2. This clonotype was obtained from a man aged 35 to 55 in a cohort exposed to, infected with or recovered from COVID-19 (not recorded which). The CDR3 region is CASTLLAGANEQFF. The DNA of the CDR3 is TGTGCCAGCACCCTACTAGCGGGAGCTAATGAGCAGTTCTTC.